Detailed here is one T cell receptor beta chain. Its antigen is still unknown. CDR1 and CDR2 from the germline V gene are WSHSY and SAAADI. The CDR3 sequence is 15 residues long. Trimming stripped 6 bases from V and 0 bases from J, with 12 bases between. The entry originates in a study of T cells in localized non-small cell lung cancer. Study-wide results and limits: Adjacent lung held a median about 57 of the top 100 tumor clones. It was uninvolved adjacent lung that showed the highest T cell clonality, exceeding tumor.

Harvested at least 2 cm beyond the tumor margin, adjacent lung showed no atypia. Method: immunoSEQ multiplex PCR; TCRdb's copy keeps in-frame clones and lacks some. This table has a few thousand clones, 25% to 35% appearing once. The source material was normal lung tissue next to the tumor, sampled before any cancer treatment. This TCR was sampled from a woman aged 40-69 years with stage II squamous cell lung carcinoma. The V gene is TRBV10-2, the J gene TRBJ1-5, with D possibly matching TRBD1 (6 bases). The CDR3 loop is CASRLAGDSNQPQHF. The CDR3 bases are TGCGCCAGCAGGCTAGCAGGGGATAGCAATCAGCCCCAGCATTTT.